Each of the 20 T cell receptor beta chains below was sequenced from the same sample in a study of T-cell memory formation after mild COVID-19. Each CDR3 protein gets one entry after TCRdb re-called the 5' RACE reads with MiXCR. The data contain about 400,000 distinct CDR3 sequences, roughly 26% of them singletons. The specimen sequenced was PBMCs or a T cell subset sorted from them (not recorded which). The receptors originated from an adult woman who had mild COVID-19 (a few samples of this study predate the infection). Cell type and time point are not known.

This clonotype occurred a few times. The chain carries TRBV11-3 and TRBJ2-2; 8 bases fit TRBD1. Per germline, CDR1 SGHNT and CDR2 YENEEA. The CDR3 is 15 amino acids. The V segment lost 4 bases and the J segment 3 bases; nucleotides outside the gene matches: 4. As DNA, the CDR3 is TGTGCCAGCAGCTCCCGGACAGGGTACACCGGGGAGCTGTTTTTT. Its translation: CASSSRTGYTGELFF.

A few counts support this clonotype. The chain joins TRBV5-1 to TRBJ2-2; 8 bases are shared with TRBD1. V lost 0 bases, J lost 6 bases, and 4 bases stayed unmatched. This CDR3 is 15 amino acids long. Per germline, CDR1 SGHRS and CDR2 YFSETQ. DNA of the CDR3: TGCGCCAGCAGCTTGGCAGGGGGCGTCGCCGGGGAGCTGTTTTTT. Translated: CASSLAGGVAGELFF.

This clonotype has a handful of counts. The chain employs TRBV20-1 and TRBJ2-3, with 7 nucleotides matching TRBD2. The trim removed 0 bases at V and 4 bases at J, leaving 10 bases unmatched. This CDR3 is built from 16 residues. From germline, CDR1 is DFQATT and CDR2 SNEGSKA (reference sequence). Here the CDR3 reads CSARDGMAGVADTQYF. The CDR3 coding sequence is TGCAGTGCTAGAGATGGGATGGCGGGAGTTGCAGATACGCAGTATTTT.

This clonotype was seen a few times. This chain connects TRBV6-6 to TRBJ1-1, with D perhaps matching TRBD1 (6 bases). V gave up 5 bases and J gave up 1 base, with 20 bases separating them. Germline CDR1 reads MNHNY; CDR2 reads SVGAGI (reference sequence). CDR3 length equals 17 residues. The CDR3 sequence is CASSDGPPGHSNTEAFF. The CDR3 DNA reads TGTGCCAGCAGTGACGGGCCTCCGGGACACTCGAACACTGAAGCTTTCTTT.

The chain combines TRBV29-1 with TRBJ1-4; D is perhaps TRBD1 (5 bases). With 7 bases removed from V and 8 bases from J, the gap between germline ends came to 17 bases. The V gene's germline CDR1 is SQVTM and CDR2 ANQGSEA. The CDR3 has 13 residues. CDR3 coding DNA: TGCAGCGCCGGTGGGACGGGGTTGGAAAAACTGTTTTTT. The encoded protein is CSAGGTGLEKLFF.

This clonotype was detected ten times or more. The rearrangement uses TRBV24-1 and TRBJ2-1; possibly TRBD1 for D (5 bases). Between the trimmed V and J ends, which lost 0 bases and 9 bases, there was a span of 14 bases. The length of the CDR3 is 15 residues. Germline CDR1 and CDR2: KGHDR and SFDVKD. CDR3 sequence (DNA): TGTGCCACCAGTGATTTGGCAGGGATCGGTAGTGAGCAGTTCTTC. Its translation: CATSDLAGIGSEQFF.

The rearrangement uses TRBV4-1 and TRBJ2-2; D is perhaps TRBD2 (6 bases). The CDR3 totals 16 residues. The ends were cut back, 2 bases at V and 2 bases at J, with 12 bases in the middle. Germline assignment: CDR1 MGHRA and CDR2 YSYEKL. CDR3: CASSQRSGGNTGELFF. In DNA form, the CDR3 reads TGCGCCAGCAGCCAAAGGTCCGGGGGAAACACCGGGGAGCTGTTTTTT.

This clonotype was found a few times. The genes are TRBV20-1 and TRBJ1-2; D ambiguous. V lost 0 bases, J lost 6 bases, and 11 bases lay in between. The CDR3 consists of 13 residues. The germline gives CDR1 DFQATT, CDR2 SNEGSKA (reference sequence). The CDR3 DNA sequence: TGCAGTGCTAGAGAATCACTTTCCGATGGCTACACCTTC. Its protein product is CSARESLSDGYTF.

This clonotype was found a few times. This rearrangement joins TRBV9 to TRBJ2-7; TRBD1 might be the D (6 bases). V was cut by 4 bases and J by 2 bases, with 16 bases left in between. Germline CDR1 is SGDLS and CDR2 is YYNGEE. The length of the CDR3 is 15 residues. CDR3 region: CASSIQSGQTYEQYF. The CDR3 region has the DNA TGTGCCAGCAGCATCCAATCGGGACAAACCTACGAGCAGTACTTC.

This clonotype was seen more than once but under ten times. The rearrangement joins TRBV10-3 to TRBJ2-2; TRBD1 agrees at 7 bases. V gave up 10 bases and J gave up 0 bases; unmatched junction bases: 8. CDR1 and CDR2 (germline): ENHRY, SYGVKD. The CDR3 loop spans 15 amino acids. CDR3 nucleotide sequence: TGTGCCACCCAAGCAGGGGGAGCGAACACCGGGGAGCTGTTTTTT. It specifies CATQAGGANTGELFF.

This clonotype was picked up a small number of times. V is TRBV2 and J is TRBJ2-5; D call uncertain. Germline loops: CDR1 SNHLY, CDR2 FYNNEI. There are 13 residues in the CDR3. Trimming pared 7 bases from V and 5 bases from J, leaving 14 bases between. CDR3 region: CASIPTGPETQYF. CDR3 in DNA: TGTGCCAGCATCCCCACCGGCCCGGAGACCCAGTACTTC.

The V gene is TRBV5-4, the J gene TRBJ2-1; tentatively, D is TRBD1 (6 bases). Germline-derived CDR1 and CDR2 are SGHNT and YYREEE (reference sequence). Trimming removed 1 base from V and 5 bases from J, with 16 bases in between. The CDR3 runs to 16 residues. CDR3 DNA sequence: TGTGCCAGCAGCTTGTCCCACAGGGCCGCGAACAATGAGCAGTTCTTC. This encodes CASSLSHRAANNEQFF.

This clonotype was observed a handful of times. The chain recombines TRBV2 with TRBJ1-6, with D uncertain. There are 13 residues in the CDR3. Germline CDR1 and CDR2: SNHLY and FYNNEI. V lost 1 base and J 8 bases, leaving 6 bases between the germline ends. The CDR3 nucleotides are TGTGCCAGCAGTGAAGTTCGGGATTCACCCCTCCACTTT. It yields the protein CASSEVRDSPLHF.

The V and J genes are TRBV24-1 and TRBJ1-5; D may be TRBD1 (6 bases). The V gene lost 2 bases and the J gene lost 7 bases, with 11 bases spanning the gap. The CDR3 has 14 amino acids. Germline CDR1 and CDR2: KGHDR and SFDVKD. The CDR3 nucleotides are TGTGCCACCAGTGATTCCAGGGGTAGCCAGCCCCAGCATTTT. Protein: CATSDSRGSQPQHF.

This clonotype turned up a few times. The rearrangement links TRBV5-5 to TRBJ1-5; D not certain. Trimming removed 2 bases at V and 6 bases at J, with 12 bases between. Looked up from germline, CDR1 is SGHKS and CDR2 is YYEKEE (reference sequence). The CDR3 is made up of 14 amino acids. CDR3 nucleotides: TGTGCCAGCAGCTTAGATATGGTCACTCAGCCCCAGCATTTT. It is translated as CASSLDMVTQPQHF.

This clonotype was counted a few times. The chain couples TRBV24-1 to TRBJ2-7; 12 nucleotides agree with TRBD1. V dropped 8 bases and J dropped 5; count of bases not matched to a gene: 12. The CDR3 length is 16 residues. Germline assignment: CDR1 KGHDR and CDR2 SFDVKD. CDR3 in DNA: TGTGCCACCACAGAGCTTACGGGACAGGGGGCTCACGAGCAGTACTTC. It translates to CATTELTGQGAHEQYF.

The V and J genes are TRBV6-1 and TRBJ2-7; D ambiguous. Trimming took 4 bases from V and 3 from J, leaving 13 bases between them. This CDR3 is built from 14 residues. Germline CDR1 reads MNHNS; CDR2 reads SASEGT. The CDR3 is CASSVSRLNYEQYF. In DNA form, the CDR3 reads TGTGCCAGCAGTGTTTCTAGACTCAACTACGAGCAGTACTTC.

This sequence joins TRBV20-1 and TRBJ2-3, with D uncertain. Trimming removed 6 bases from V and 7 bases from J, with 17 bases in between. Germline V gene data show CDR1 as DFQATT and CDR2 as SNEGSKA (reference sequence). The CDR3 has 13 amino acids. The CDR3 DNA reads as TGCAGTGCGCTACCCTTATTAGGAAATACGCAGTATTTT. Translated: CSALPLLGNTQYF.

The CDR3 coding sequence is TGCAGTGCGCCAGCAGAGTTTTCCTATGGCTACACCTTC. Protein sequence: CSAPAEFSYGYTF. The chain joins TRBV20-1 to TRBJ1-2; the D is unclear. V shed 6 bases and J shed 4 bases, with 15 bases lying between them. Germline CDR1 reads DFQATT; CDR2 reads SNEGSKA (reference sequence). This CDR3 has 13 residues.

In this sample, this clonotype turned up a few times. This chain connects TRBV6-2 or TRBV6-3 to TRBJ2-5; 8 nucleotides match TRBD2. The J segment lost 5 bases and the V segment lost 7 bases, leaving 6 bases of the junction unmatched. The CDR3 is 13 residues long. Germline CDR1 is MNHEY and CDR2 is SVGEGT. The CDR3 DNA sequence: TGTGCCAGCACCCCACTAGCGGTGGAGACCCAGTACTTC. Its protein is CASTPLAVETQYF.